The clone carrying this TCR beta chain has a count of ten or more. The CDR3 is 13 amino acids. CDR1 is SGHTA and CDR2 is FQGNSA in the germline V gene. Trimming stripped 2 bases from V and 7 bases from J, with 11 bases between. Over 18 months, lack of ophthalmopathy progression marked Graves' hyperthyroidism as stable. The PBMCs were taken from 10 ml of fresh peripheral blood. The data derive from a study of T cells in Graves' hyperthyroidism and ophthalmopathy. Amplification of TCR beta CDR3 regions used RNA as the template. First-round RT-PCR with HTBI primers amplified the TCR CDR3 region. Via MiXCR, TCRdb re-called the multiplex PCR reads, giving one row per CDR3 protein. This table holds 300,000 to 450,000 distinct CDR3 sequences, about 12% found once.

The specimen sequenced was blood. The chain employs TRBV7-2 and TRBJ1-2; D is perhaps TRBD1 (6 bases). The TCR comes from a woman in her late teens or twenties with Graves' hyperthyroidism. The CDR3 reads CASSLSGAAGYTF. CDR3 in DNA: TGTGCCAGCAGCTTATCAGGGGCGGCTGGCTACACCTTC.